This TCR beta chain was captured by sequencing in a study of cytomegalovirus exposure and HLA in healthy donors (dated by TCRdb to 2017 to 2019). For the study in its entirety: In an earlier analysis of approximately 500 of the donors, approximately 300 Gb of sequence data and 100 million or so unique TCR beta sequences from some 170 million T cells were reported. An early release covering roughly 640 HLA-typed donors comprised approximately 300 gigabases of sequencing data and around 80 million unique TCR sequences. The genetic ancestry cluster associated with self-reported Caucasian donors included 65% to 90% of the roughly 400 genotyped donors. The study aimed to test whether signatures of past pathogen exposure could be identified by cataloging public T cell receptors. The study profiled the T cell repertoires of around 700 subjects by immunosequencing and related them to cytomegalovirus serostatus. In addition to the first cohort of 666 subjects, a separate validation cohort of approximately 130 different subjects was used. The study combined high-throughput TCR immunosequencing, statistical association of individual TCRs with disease status, and machine learning to predict cytomegalovirus infection status. A later analysis re-examined previously published TCR beta repertoires from over 500 donors and added high-resolution HLA genotyping to investigate patterns of TCR occurrence. Rather than using new phenotypic data, the later analysis identified candidate immune exposures from TCR beta sequences and from how often those sequences occurred across donors. In an earlier analysis of 587 of the donors, high-throughput TCR beta sequencing was used to judge whether each TCR beta V gene segment behaved as functional or pseudogenic. Donor age, sex, ethnicity and CMV serostatus were collected together with the repertoire data. Genome-wide SNP genotypes for about 65% of the 666 donors were used in a later genetic analysis, which treated that subset as a discovery cohort. Every repertoire in the discovery cohort had been generated on one and the same sequencing platform. HLA typing covered class I and class II loci at four-digit resolution. The number of donors typed differed by locus, with about 629-640 for A, B, C, DRB1 and DQB1, about 500 for DQA1, nearly 610 for DPA1, and approximately 470 for DPB1. Four to six DR-DQ haplotypes were handled as single units for association and clustering because linkage in the cohort was strong. Among some 410 genotyped donors of the cohort, an average of approximately 220,000 unique TCR beta nucleotide sequences was sequenced per donor, of which about 20% were non-productive. Overall results and qualifications from the work: The authors suggested that the approach could potentially be extended to other disease states and immunological phenotypes. The classifier was reported to diagnose cytomegalovirus status with high specificity and sensitivity in both the original cohort and the validation cohort. HLA typing was unavailable for some donors at each locus, so association tests used only the typed subset. A later analysis found that HLA-associated TCR beta chains were more clonally expanded and had lower generation probabilities than equally common non-associated chains. Because the 87-base-pair reads could not distinguish some IMGT-functional V segments, including TRBV6-2 and TRBV6-3, those segments were excluded. Roughly uniform sequencing depth across donors was assumed in presence/absence analyses, although this assumption may not hold. For the cohort, immune exposure information was limited to CMV serostatus. In a later genetic analysis, a missense DCLRE1C variant was associated with V-gene and J-gene trimming of TCR beta chains, and the association was replicated in an independent cohort. Only TCR beta chains were sequenced in this cohort, and the absence of alpha or paired-chain data limited detectable features. A later analysis found that most CMV-associated TCR beta chains appeared HLA-restricted, with HLA associations seemingly driven largely by CMV exposure. Most TCR sequences were observed very rarely across donors, whereas some public TCRs were present in many individuals. A later analysis associated roughly 17,000 TCR beta sequences with specific HLA alleles at a false discovery rate of 0.05. Correlated functional status among segregating V segments might reflect linkage disequilibrium, but an unknown experimental factor could not be ruled out. When HLA alleles, especially DR and DQ, strongly co-occurred, attributing TCR associations to individual alleles was difficult. Broadly in line with IMGT annotations, most TCR beta V segments showed up in productive rearrangements about 87% or about 30% of the time in an earlier analysis of around 550 of the donors. A further reported finding was that TCR beta sequences accurately predicted the HLA-A and HLA-B alleles for most subjects in the first cohort. Compared with the 666-donor mean, donors in an Asian-associated ancestry cluster had fewer N-insertions in productive TCRs, according to a later genetic analysis. In a later analysis, the rate of TCR association differed among HLA loci, with DRB1 alleles having the most associated TCRs and HLA-C alleles having the fewest. The study listed 150 to 200 TCR beta chains as associated with cytomegalovirus. A few of the identified cytomegalovirus-associated TCR beta chains were confirmed in vitro to be specific for cytomegalovirus antigens. Because counts were too low, roughly 17 rarely observed V segments, including chromosome 9 orphons, were left out of the earlier analysis of 500 to 750 of the donors. A group of highly shared sequence variants was considered likely to be a technical artifact of the sequencing pipeline. Several of the top co-occurrence clusters appeared to be linked to parvovirus B19, influenza, CMV and Epstein-Barr virus, according to a later analysis.

The cohort comprised around 690 healthy bone marrow donors. All cohort members were sampled while nominally healthy, although unrecorded immune exposures were likely present. The donor tested CMV seropositive and was one of the 289 seropositive cohort members. Each donor provided a peripheral blood sample, and peripheral blood mononuclear cells were used for TCR beta sequencing. The Qiagen DNeasy Blood Extraction Kit was used to extract genomic DNA from the blood cell samples. The junction shows trimming of 2 bases on V and 4 bases on J, plus 14 bases between the germline ends. CDR1 is given as LGHNA and CDR2 as YNFKEQ, both from the germline V gene. From its cysteine to its phenylalanine, the CDR3 spans 15 amino acids. Only CDR3 DNA remains: 45 bases, in frame from the first base. The method behind the library was the immunoSEQ multiplex PCR assay. The multiplex PCR relied on a mix of 60 forward primers for TCR Vbeta segments and 13 reverse primers for TCR Jbeta segments. A multiplex PCR assay on genomic DNA amplified the CDR3 region of rearranged TCR beta genes. The amplified TCR beta libraries were sequenced on the Illumina HiSeq System as 87-base-pair reads. The original methods were these. In a later analysis, about 80 million unique TCR beta chains were counted across the 650 to 750 repertoires, and roughly 10 million of these chains were shared by at least two donors. A nearest-neighbor algorithm error-corrected the raw reads and collapsed the reads into unique sequences, merging closely related sequences to remove PCR and sequencing errors. To assign V, D and J gene segments, CDR3 sequences were aligned to IMGT reference sequences. For a sequence to be retained, a match of at least six nucleotides to both a V gene segment and a J gene segment was required. Rearrangements were classified as productive when the CDR3 lacked stop codons and remained in frame with V and J, and all other rearrangements were classified as non-productive. Following IMGT convention, CDR3 was defined as the stretch from the second conserved V-encoded cysteine to the conserved J-encoded phenylalanine. In an earlier analysis of 550 to 650 of the donors, sequences lacking an unambiguous match to a single V gene segment were excluded. An earlier analysis of just under 600 of the donors called V segments functional above 56.7% productive rearrangements and segregating when the between-donor standard deviation exceeded 5%. To diagnose cytomegalovirus status from the catalog of TCR beta chain sequences, a statistical classification framework was built. V and J gene assignment, in a later analysis, came from comparing TCR nucleotide sequences with IMGT/GENE-DB human TR gene sequences. In a later analysis, CDR3 sequences and most-parsimonious VDJ recombination scenarios were assigned using the TCRdist pipeline. In a later analysis, each TCR beta chain was defined by its CDR3 amino acid sequence together with its V-gene family, and reads without a unique V-gene family were excluded. In a later analysis, 500 to 650 highly shared, low-generation-probability nucleotide sequences were removed to address suspected cross-contamination and a sequencing artifact. A later analysis calculated a clonal expansion index for each public chain from normalized within-repertoire ranks of inferred template counts. Generation probabilities in a later analysis came from a VDJ recombination model fitted to out-of-frame rearrangements, and those results were checked against IGoR. Hypergeometric tests were used in a later analysis to score TCR-TCR, TCR-HLA and TCR-CMV co-occurrence, with a repertoire-size bias correction applied to the TCR pairs. A later analysis estimated false discovery rates by permuting HLA or CMV assignments 20 times. A later analysis grouped co-occurring TCRs with DBSCAN, adding TCRdist sequence similarity when clustering within HLA-allele-positive subsets. Repertoires with fewer than 30,000 or more than 120,000 public chains, plus five repertoires with anomalous nucleotide sharing, were excluded from co-occurrence clustering. TCRdb mirrors the immuneACCESS table, restricted to in-frame sequences. Some clones are absent from its copies; in checked studies, under half trace to an unresolved V gene, and the reason for the others is unknown. Clonal size and the V and J genes are those of that table, whereas D and trimming came from the DNA. In this sample the table shows about 190,000 clones, about four fifths of which occur a single time. The ten largest account for approximately 14% of the sample.

As regards this clone: Its antigen remains unidentified. No base qualities exist here, and no much larger clone lies one base off it.

The source is a woman aged 25 to 39 in good health and CMV-seropositive. The specimen sequenced was PBMCs. Recombination joined TRBV4-2 with TRBJ1-2; the D gene is possibly TRBD1, with 6 bases matching. The CDR3 here reads CASSQPGHYLYGYTF. The DNA is as follows: TGTGCCAGCAGCCAACCGGGACATTACCTCTATGGCTACACCTTC.